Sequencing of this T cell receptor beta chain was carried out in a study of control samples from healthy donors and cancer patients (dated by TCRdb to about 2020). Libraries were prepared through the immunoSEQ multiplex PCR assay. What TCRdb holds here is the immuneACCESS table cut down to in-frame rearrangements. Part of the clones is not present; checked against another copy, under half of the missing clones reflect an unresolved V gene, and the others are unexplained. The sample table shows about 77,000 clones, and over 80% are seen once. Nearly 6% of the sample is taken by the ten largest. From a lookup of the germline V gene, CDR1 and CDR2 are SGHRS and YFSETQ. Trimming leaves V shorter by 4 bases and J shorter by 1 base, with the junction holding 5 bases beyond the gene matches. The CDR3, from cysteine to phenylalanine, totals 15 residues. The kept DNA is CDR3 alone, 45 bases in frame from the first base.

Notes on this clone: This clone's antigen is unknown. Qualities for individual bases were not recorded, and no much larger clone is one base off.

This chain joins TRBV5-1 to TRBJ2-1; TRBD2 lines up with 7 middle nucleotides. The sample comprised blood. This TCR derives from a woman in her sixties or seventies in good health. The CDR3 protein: CASSRRGVSYNEQFF. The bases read TGCGCCAGCAGCCGCCGGGGGGTTTCCTACAATGAGCAGTTCTTC. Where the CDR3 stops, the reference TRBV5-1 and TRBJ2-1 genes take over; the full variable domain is KAGVTQTPRYLIKTRGQQVTLSCSPISGHRSVSWYQQTPGQGLQFLFEYFSETQRNKGNFPGRFSGRQFSNSRSEMNVSTLELGDSALYLCASSRRGVSYNEQFFGPGTRLTVL.